This T cell receptor beta chain was identified during a study of blood T cell repertoires in COVID-19. Study-wide background: COVID-19 samples, acute and convalescent, were from the United States, Italy and Spain. Sample material is recorded as cDNA or gDNA derived from T cells, B-cell-depleted T cells, or PBMCs.

This CDR3 contains 17 residues. From germline, CDR1 is SGHRS and CDR2 YFSETQ. The V segment lost 4 bases and the J segment 8 bases; nucleotides outside the gene matches: 10. Only in-frame clones appear in the TCRdb table, and some are missing; sequencing was by immunoSEQ multiplex PCR. The profile shows about 470,000 clones, about nine tenths of them singletons. This clone was seen only once. The chain joins TRBV5-1 to TRBJ2-1, with 15 nucleotides matching TRBD2. The sequencing sample was made of PBMCs or T cells enriched from blood (not recorded which). This TCR was recovered from a woman under 30 who had recovered from COVID-19. The CDR3 is CASSTAWTSGGADEQFF. The CDR3 coding sequence is TGCGCCAGCAGCACGGCCTGGACTAGCGGGGGGGCCGATGAGCAGTTCTTC.